This T cell receptor (beta chain) came from a study of cytotoxic CD8 clonotypes in ibrutinib-treated CLL. Clones were read by immunoSEQ multiplex PCR, and TCRdb kept only the in-frame ones, dropping some. The sample yields 150,000 to 200,000 clones, around 70% seen once. Germline loops: CDR1 SEHNR, CDR2 FQNEAQ (reference sequence). The CDR3 has 14 residues. V lost 5 bases, J lost 4 bases, and 12 bases lay in between. This material consisted of PBMCs, taken after 24 months of ibrutinib treatment. The TCR comes from a human donor with chronic lymphocytic leukemia. The genes are TRBV7-9 and TRBJ1-5; D gene unclear. The CDR3 DNA reads as TGTGCCAGCAGCCCCGGCGGCCCGAATCAGCCCCAGCATTTT. Amino acid sequence: CASSPGGPNQPQHF.